Listed here are 18 T cell receptor beta chains from one sample, sequenced in a study of T cell repertoires in cytomegalovirus infection. TCRdb independently ran MiXCR on the reads; one entry per CDR3 protein. The sample holds under 850,000 distinct CDR3 sequences, around a third seen once. Their recognized antigens are unknown. The sample consisted of cultured PBMCs, taken from culture after CMV antigen stimulation. The receptors here all came from a human donor in good health (CMV status not recorded). Some clones in this sample may be carry-over from other donors' samples.

This clonotype appeared many times. The rearrangement links TRBV7-2 to TRBJ1-1; possibly TRBD1 for D (6 bases). This CDR3 comprises 11 residues. CDR1 and CDR2 (germline): SGHTA, FQGNSA. The V and J ends lost 7 bases and 10 bases respectively, with 13 bases between them. The CDR3: CASTSDRSAFF. The CDR3, as DNA: TGTGCCAGCACATCGGACAGATCAGCTTTCTTT.

The chain uses TRBV27 and TRBJ2-3, with D perhaps being TRBD1 or TRBD2 (5 bases each). The V and J ends lost 5 bases and 5 bases respectively, with 20 bases between them. This CDR3 is built from 16 residues. CDR1 and CDR2 (germline): MNHEY, SMNVEV (reference sequence). The CDR3 spells CASSPPGTLALDTQYF. Here the CDR3 DNA reads TGTGCCAGCAGTCCGCCCGGGACCCTGGCATTAGATACGCAGTATTTT.

This clonotype was seen more than once but under ten times. J is TRBJ1-1 and V is TRBV27, with D tentatively TRBD1 (5 bases). V was shortened by 5 bases and J by 0 bases, with 13 bases between the two germline ends. CDR1 and CDR2 from the germline V gene are MNHEY and SMNVEV (reference sequence). CDR3 length: 15 residues. CDR3 amino acids: CASSPGLPMNTEAFF. The CDR3 region has the DNA TGTGCCAGCAGTCCGGGACTGCCCATGAACACTGAAGCTTTCTTT.

CDR3 nucleotides: TGTGCCAGCAGCCCCTCCGTTCAACGCAACGAGCAGTACTTC. Translated: CASSPSVQRNEQYF. V gene TRBV7-9 combines with J gene TRBJ2-7; D is unclear. This CDR3 comprises 14 residues. Germline-derived CDR1 and CDR2 are SEHNR and FQNEAQ (reference sequence). Trimming cost V 5 bases and J 5 bases, with 16 bases left between them.

V gene TRBV28 combines with J gene TRBJ1-6, with TRBD1 identical over 9 bases. The V gene's germline CDR1 is MDHEN and CDR2 SYDVKM. The V segment lost 6 bases and the J segment 0 bases; nucleotides outside the gene matches: 12. This CDR3 region has 19 residues. CDR3 region: CASSHGTGWFSSYNSPLHF. CDR3 sequence (DNA): TGTGCCAGCAGCCATGGGACAGGGTGGTTTAGCTCCTATAATTCACCCCTCCACTTT.

V and J are TRBV19 and TRBJ1-1, with 7 bases fitting TRBD1. CDR1 LNHDA and CDR2 SQIVND come from the germline V gene (reference sequence). The junction had 9 bases not matched to a gene; V was cut back by 3 bases and J by 8 bases. The CDR3 has 14 amino acids. The CDR3, as DNA: TGTGCCAGTAGTATCTGGCCCGGGACAGAGGAAGCTTTCTTT. Protein sequence: CASSIWPGTEEAFF.

V usage is TRBV7-2 and J usage is TRBJ2-3; D might be TRBD1 or TRBD2, each matching 5 bases. The CDR3 runs 13 residues. The V gene lost 7 bases and the J gene lost 2 bases, with 10 bases spanning the gap. Germline V CDR1 and CDR2: SGHTA, FQGNSA. CDR3 in DNA: TGTGCCAGCACCGGGGACCTCACAGATACGCAGTATTTT. Its protein product is CASTGDLTDTQYF.

The chain is built from TRBV6-2 or TRBV6-3 and TRBJ2-3, with TRBD2 identical over 11 bases. CDR3 length equals 17 residues. V lost 2 bases and J lost 2; bases outside the gene matches: 6. Germline V lookup: CDR1 MNHEY, CDR2 SVGEGT. CDR3: CASSYGLAGGITDTQYF. In nucleotides, the CDR3 is TGTGCCAGCAGTTACGGGCTAGCGGGGGGTATCACAGATACGCAGTATTTT.

This chain joins TRBV7-8 and TRBJ2-2; 8 nucleotides align to TRBD2. The germline CDR1 and CDR2 sequences are SGHVS and FQNEAQ. V lost 1 base, J lost 5 bases, and 9 bases stayed unmatched. The CDR3 spans 17 residues. The CDR3 is CASSLERPGGATGELFF. The CDR3 DNA sequence: TGTGCCAGCAGCTTAGAGCGGCCCGGGGGGGCTACCGGGGAGCTGTTTTTT.

This clonotype occurred a few times. The V gene is TRBV19, the J gene TRBJ1-1; D gene ambiguous. The V gene's germline CDR1 is LNHDA and CDR2 SQIVND (reference sequence). Trimming removed 9 bases from V and 4 bases from J, with 15 bases in between. The CDR3 is made up of 13 amino acids. The CDR3 DNA reads TGTGCCAGCACCCGCCCCATGGGCACTGAAGCTTTCTTT. It translates to CASTRPMGTEAFF.

The chain uses TRBV7-8 and TRBJ1-2, with 8 bases matching TRBD1. The CDR3 covers 17 residues. The germline V gene has CDR1 SGHVS and CDR2 FQNEAQ. V dropped 2 bases and J dropped 8; count of bases not matched to a gene: 16. The DNA of the CDR3 is TGTGCCAGCAGCTTACTGGGACAGGATTTATTTGTTCGAGGCTACACCTTC. As protein: CASSLLGQDLFVRGYTF. The variable domain in full, with the rest retrieved from reference TRBV7-8 and TRBJ1-2, is GAGVSQSPRYKVAKRGQDVALRCDPISGHVSLFWYQQALGQGPEFLTYFQNEAQLDKSGLPSDRFFAERPEGSVSTLKIQRTQQEDSAVYLCASSLLGQDLFVRGYTFGSGTRLTVV.

V gene TRBV5-1 combines with J gene TRBJ2-1, with a tentative D call TRBD2 (5 bases). This CDR3 has 15 residues. CDR1 and CDR2 from the germline V gene are SGHRS and YFSETQ. The V gene lost 5 bases and the J gene lost 6 bases, with 18 bases spanning the gap. The DNA for the CDR3 is TGCGCCAGCAGTTCCCCCCCCGCGAGCGGCAATGAGCAGTTCTTC. Its translation: CASSSPPASGNEQFF.

This clonotype was found a few times. This sequence joins TRBV12-3 or TRBV12-4 and TRBJ2-7, with D perhaps matching TRBD1 or TRBD2 (5 bases each). The CDR3 sequence is 15 residues long. Trimming removed 5 bases from V and 1 base from J, with 15 bases in between. In nucleotides, the CDR3 is TGTGCCAGCAGTACCCAGGGACGCGGATCCTACGAGCAGTACTTC. Amino acids: CASSTQGRGSYEQYF.

This clonotype occurred a few times. The V gene is TRBV4-3, the J gene TRBJ1-2, with 8 bases fitting TRBD1. The CDR3 contains 15 residues. The trim removed 6 bases at V and 4 bases at J, leaving 10 bases unmatched. Germline values: CDR1 LGHNA, CDR2 YSLEER. Here the CDR3 DNA reads TGCGCCAGCAGTCGAGACAGGGGAACAAGCTATGGCTACACCTTC. Encoded protein: CASSRDRGTSYGYTF.

This clonotype was observed a handful of times. This sequence joins TRBV3-1 and TRBJ2-7, with 10 bases aligning to TRBD2. Germline V gene data show CDR1 as LGHDT and CDR2 as YNNKEL (reference sequence). CDR3 size: 15 residues. The ends lost 1 base at V and 2 bases at J; junction bases unmatched: 2. DNA for the CDR3: TGTGCCAGCAGCCAAGGGACTAGCGGAACCTACGAGCAGTACTTC. It is translated as CASSQGTSGTYEQYF.

This clonotype showed up just a few times. The chain combines TRBV5-6 with TRBJ2-3; TRBD1 or TRBD2 may be the D gene (6 bases each). The germline V and J ends were trimmed by 1 base and 9 bases, with 27 bases remaining between them. This CDR3 comprises 18 residues. The germline CDR1 and CDR2 sequences are SGHDT and YYEEEE. The CDR3: CASSLPGLPGRRGGTQYF. The CDR3 DNA follows: TGTGCCAGCAGCTTGCCCGGCCTCCCCGGGCGCCGAGGGGGGACGCAGTATTTT. Full variable domain (rest looked up from reference TRBV5-6 and TRBJ2-3): DAGVTQSPTHLIKTRGQQVTLRCSPKSGHDTVSWYQQALGQGPQFIFQYYEEEERQRGNFPDRFSGHQFPNYSSELNVNALLLGDSALYLCASSLPGLPGRRGGTQYFGPGTRLTVL.

The CDR3 DNA reads TGTGCCAGCAGTCGTAGCGGGAGGGGATCCTACAATGAGCAGTTCTTC. The encoded protein is CASSRSGRGSYNEQFF. The chain links TRBV27 to TRBJ2-1; 11 bases are a match to TRBD2. CDR1 MNHEY and CDR2 SMNVEV come from the germline V gene (reference sequence). The trim removed 5 bases at V and 1 base at J, leaving 4 bases unmatched. The CDR3 runs 16 residues.

The V and J genes are TRBV20-1 and TRBJ1-5, with no clear D. V lost 1 base and J 0 bases, leaving 13 bases between the germline ends. CDR1 is DFQATT and CDR2 is SNEGSKA in the germline V gene (reference sequence). The CDR3 contains 16 residues. In nucleotides, the CDR3 is TGCAGTGCTAGAGTCCCAGGAAGATCTAGCAATCAGCCCCAGCATTTT. It translates to CSARVPGRSSNQPQHF.